The 21 T cell receptor beta chains listed next were all sequenced from one sample in a study of CD8+CD57+ T cells in acquired aplastic anemia. Selection for sequencing was limited to patients who had shown CD8+CD57+ cell expansion by flow cytometry. Profiling of TCR beta VDJ combinations and CDR3 sequences used genomic DNA as template. TCRdb reprocessed the reads with MiXCR, giving one entry per CDR3 protein. The sample has 100,000 to 150,000 distinct CDR3 sequences, over 55% seen once. The sample comprised sorted CD4+, CD8+, or CD8+CD57+ T cells (not recorded which) from PBMCs. The receptors derive from a human donor with aplastic anemia.

This clonotype was detected only a few times. CDR3 in amino acids: CASSDSDNNEQFF. DNA of the CDR3: TGTGCCAGCAGTGACTCGGACAACAATGAGCAGTTCTTC. The V gene is TRBV6-4, the J gene TRBJ2-1; maybe TRBD1 (5 bases). The CDR3 has 13 amino acids. The V end was cut by 0 bases, the J end by 5 bases, with 5 bases between. Looked up from germline, CDR1 is MRHNA and CDR2 is SNTAGT.

CDR3 sequence (DNA): TGTGCCAGCAGTTACTCGGGGCAGAATCAGGGCTACACCTTC. Its protein product is CASSYSGQNQGYTF. This sequence joins TRBV6-5 and TRBJ1-2, with a tentative D call TRBD1 (5 bases). V shed 0 bases and J shed 8 bases, with 13 bases lying between them. Germline V lookup: CDR1 MNHEY, CDR2 SVGAGI. The CDR3 totals 14 residues.

This clonotype was detected many times. This chain connects TRBV9 to TRBJ2-7, with 13 bases aligning to TRBD2. V was pared by 4 bases and J by 6 bases, with 7 bases of the junction left unmatched. The CDR3 runs 15 residues. Germline values: CDR1 SGDLS, CDR2 YYNGEE. CDR3 in DNA: TGTGCCAGCAGCCCTACTAGCGGGAGGGCAAGCGAGCAGTACTTC. Its protein product is CASSPTSGRASEQYF.

This clonotype occurred many times. The chain recombines TRBV3-1 with TRBJ2-7; D not resolved. The V gene's germline CDR1 is LGHDT and CDR2 YNNKEL (reference sequence). V was pared by 3 bases and J by 5 bases, with 11 bases between. This CDR3 has 13 residues. The CDR3 DNA follows: TGTGCCAGCAGCCATCCCTATCCGGACGAGCAGTACTTC. Its translation is CASSHPYPDEQYF.

This clonotype has ten or more counts. V gene TRBV18 combines with J gene TRBJ2-7; tentative D call: TRBD1 (6 bases). Trimming shortened V by 5 bases and J by 3 bases, and 14 bases separated the two germline ends. Germline CDR1 KGHSH, CDR2 LQKENI. The CDR3 loop spans 14 amino acids. DNA for the CDR3: TGTGCCAGCTCAGCTCCGGGACAAGGCTACGAGCAGTACTTC. Its protein product is CASSAPGQGYEQYF.

The rearrangement joins TRBV19 to TRBJ2-7; possibly TRBD1 or TRBD2 for D (5 bases each). CDR1 and CDR2 from the germline V gene are LNHDA and SQIVND (reference sequence). This CDR3 spans 12 amino acids. With 5 bases removed from V and 6 bases from J, the gap between germline ends came to 11 bases. In nucleotides, the CDR3 is TGTGCCAGTAGTTCCGGGACGCCCGAGCAGTACTTC. Translation gives CASSSGTPEQYF.

J is TRBJ2-2 and V is TRBV15; D is possibly TRBD1 (6 bases). The CDR3 contains 13 residues. The germline V and J ends were trimmed by 5 bases and 7 bases, with 11 bases remaining between them. The germline V gene has CDR1 LNHNV and CDR2 YYDKDF (reference sequence). The CDR3 DNA follows: TGTGCCACCAGCGACCGGACAGACGGGGAGCTGTTTTTT. Its protein product is CATSDRTDGELFF.

This clonotype was counted a few times. This chain connects TRBV2 to TRBJ1-2, with 12 bases identical to TRBD1. CDR3 size: 13 residues. Trimming took 7 bases from V and 7 from J; bases not matched to a gene: 4. Germline V gene lookup returns CDR1 SNHLY and CDR2 FYNNEI. CDR3 residues: CASTGQGAAGYTF. The CDR3 DNA is TGTGCCAGCACGGGACAGGGGGCCGCTGGCTACACCTTC. Full variable domain (missing parts from reference TRBV2 and TRBJ1-2): EPEVTQTPSHQVTQMGQEVILRCVPISNHLYFYWYRQILGQKVEFLVSFYNNEISEKSEIFDDQFSVERPDGSNFTLKIRSTKLEDSAMYFCASTGQGAAGYTFGSGTRLTVV.

This CDR3 is CAILLAANTGELFF. The CDR3 DNA follows: TGTGCCATCCTACTGGCCGCTAACACCGGGGAGCTGTTTTTT. The V and J genes are TRBV7-9 and TRBJ2-2; D unclear. V was cut by 10 bases and J by 2 bases, with 14 bases left in between. Germline loops: CDR1 SEHNR, CDR2 FQNEAQ (reference sequence). The CDR3 length is 14 residues.

This rearrangement joins TRBV10-3 to TRBJ1-2; 8 nucleotides match TRBD1. Unmatched junction bases numbered 14, after V lost 10 bases and J lost 1 base. Germline CDR1 ENHRY, CDR2 SYGVKD. The CDR3 spans 16 residues. The CDR3 here is CATIAKGTGDNYGYTF. The CDR3 coding sequence is TGTGCCACGATCGCTAAAGGGACAGGAGATAACTATGGCTACACCTTC.

CDR3 protein: CSARSNYGYTF. Here the CDR3 DNA reads TGCAGTGCTAGGAGTAACTATGGCTACACCTTC. V is TRBV20-1 and J is TRBJ1-2; D is undetermined. This CDR3 is built from 11 residues. Germline CDR1 reads DFQATT; CDR2 reads SNEGSKA (reference sequence). Trimming took 3 bases from V and 1 from J, leaving 3 bases between them.

This clonotype showed up many times. The chain has TRBV10-3 and TRBJ1-1, with D uncertain. V shed 3 bases and J shed 5 bases, with 13 bases lying between them. The germline gives CDR1 ENHRY, CDR2 SYGVKD. The CDR3 is made up of 14 amino acids. In DNA form, the CDR3 reads TGTGCCATCAGTGACCCCCAAGGGTGGACTGAAGCTTTCTTT. This translates into CAISDPQGWTEAFF.

This clonotype was found a few times. This chain uses TRBV19 with TRBJ2-5; the match to TRBD2 covers 9 bases. The germline V gene encodes CDR1 LNHDA and CDR2 SQIVND (reference sequence). V shed 6 bases, J shed 5 bases, and the junction held 1 base outside the gene matches. The CDR3 is 12 residues long. In nucleotides, the CDR3 is TGTGCCAGTAGACTAGCGGGTGAGACCCAGTACTTC. It codes for CASRLAGETQYF.

The chain employs TRBV12-3 or TRBV12-4 and TRBJ1-5; 8 bases match TRBD1. The CDR3 spans 18 residues. Losses at the gene ends were 1 base for V and 7 bases for J; bases not matched to a gene: 15. CDR3 sequence reads: CASSLGAGGIRGTQPQHF. CDR3 DNA sequence: TGTGCCAGCAGTTTAGGGGCAGGGGGCATTCGAGGCACCCAGCCCCAGCATTTT.

The gene calls are TRBV29-1 and TRBJ1-1, with unresolved D. V was trimmed by 7 bases and J by 7 bases, leaving 16 bases between them. The CDR3 is 12 amino acids. The V gene's germline CDR1 is SQVTM and CDR2 ANQGSEA. CDR3 DNA: TGCAGCGCCGGACCCGAAAATGGTGAAGCTTTCTTT. Protein product: CSAGPENGEAFF.

The rearrangement links TRBV24-1 to TRBJ2-5; the D is unclear. V lost 4 bases and J 0 bases, leaving 5 bases between the germline ends. The CDR3 is made up of 13 amino acids. Germline CDR1 reads KGHDR; CDR2 reads SFDVKD. Here the CDR3 reads CATSDPYQETQYF. The DNA of the CDR3 is TGTGCCACCAGTGACCCGTACCAAGAGACCCAGTACTTC.

Comment on this clonotype: This may come from a read error, since a much larger clone is one base off. The V gene is TRBV29-1, the J gene TRBJ2-1; TRBD2 matches at 8 bases. V shed 8 bases, J shed 11 bases, and the junction held 8 bases outside the gene matches. This CDR3 is 11 amino acids long. Germline CDR1 SQVTM, CDR2 ANQGSEA. CDR3 DNA: TGCAGCCTAGAAGTAGCGGGGAAGCAGTTCTTC. Its translation is CSLEVAGKQFF.

Comments on this clonotype: Given a much more abundant clone one base away, this may be a read error. J is TRBJ1-2 and V is TRBV5-1; perhaps TRBD1 as D (6 bases). V shed 0 bases and J shed 2 bases, with 8 bases lying between them. The CDR3 extends over 14 amino acids. Germline assignment: CDR1 SGHRS and CDR2 YFSETQ. The CDR3 sequence is CASSLAGGNYGYTF. CDR3 coding DNA: TGCGCCAGCAGCTTGGCGGGGGGCAACTATGGCTACACCTTC.

V gene TRBV20-1 combines with J gene TRBJ1-1; maybe TRBD1 (5 bases). The V gene lost 7 bases and the J gene lost 2 bases, with 11 bases spanning the gap. CDR3 length equals 12 residues. CDR1 is DFQATT and CDR2 is SNEGSKA in the germline V gene (reference sequence). The CDR3 here is CSGRGVNTEAFF. CDR3 in DNA: TGCAGTGGAAGGGGTGTAAACACTGAAGCTTTCTTT.

V usage is TRBV7-9 and J usage is TRBJ2-1; D gene unclear. This CDR3 region has 14 residues. Looked up from germline, CDR1 is SEHNR and CDR2 is FQNEAQ (reference sequence). Trimming took off 1 base at V and 12 bases at J, with 16 bases between the two ends. CDR3 sequence reads: CASSLGGLTDTQFF. In DNA, the CDR3 is TGTGCCAGCAGCTTAGGTGGCCTCACAGATACGCAGTTCTTC.

The rearrangement uses TRBV7-9 and TRBJ1-1; the D is unclear. Germline CDR1 and CDR2: SEHNR and FQNEAQ (reference sequence). The CDR3 is 13 amino acids. V lost 8 bases and J lost 0, with 10 bases in between. CDR3 loop: CASADVMNTEAFF. The CDR3 DNA reads as TGTGCCAGCGCGGACGTGATGAACACTGAAGCTTTCTTT.